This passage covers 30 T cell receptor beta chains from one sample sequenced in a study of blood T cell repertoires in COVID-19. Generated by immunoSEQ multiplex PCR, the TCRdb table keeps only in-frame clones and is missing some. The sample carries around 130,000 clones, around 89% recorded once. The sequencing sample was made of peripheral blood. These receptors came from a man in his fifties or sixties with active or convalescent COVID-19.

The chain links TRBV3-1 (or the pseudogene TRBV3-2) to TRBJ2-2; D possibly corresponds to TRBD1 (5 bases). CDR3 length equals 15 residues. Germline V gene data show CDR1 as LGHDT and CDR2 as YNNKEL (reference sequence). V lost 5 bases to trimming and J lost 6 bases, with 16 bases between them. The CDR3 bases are TGTGCCAGCAGCTTCCGGCAGGGTCGAGCCGGGGAGCTGTTTTTT. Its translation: CASSFRQGRAGELFF.

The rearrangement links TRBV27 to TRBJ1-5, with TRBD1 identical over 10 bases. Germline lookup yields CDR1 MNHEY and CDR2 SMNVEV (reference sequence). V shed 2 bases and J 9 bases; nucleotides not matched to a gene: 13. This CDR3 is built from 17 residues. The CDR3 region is CASSLSGTGAVSRPQHF. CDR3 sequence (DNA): TGTGCCAGCAGTTTAAGCGGGACAGGGGCGGTATCCCGGCCCCAGCATTTT.

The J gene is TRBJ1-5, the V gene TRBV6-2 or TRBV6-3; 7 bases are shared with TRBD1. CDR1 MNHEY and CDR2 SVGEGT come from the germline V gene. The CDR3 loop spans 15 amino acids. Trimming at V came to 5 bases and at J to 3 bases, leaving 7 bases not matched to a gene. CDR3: CASSQGQPLNQPQHF. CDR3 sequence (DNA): TGTGCCAGCAGTCAGGGACAGCCCCTCAATCAGCCCCAGCATTTT.

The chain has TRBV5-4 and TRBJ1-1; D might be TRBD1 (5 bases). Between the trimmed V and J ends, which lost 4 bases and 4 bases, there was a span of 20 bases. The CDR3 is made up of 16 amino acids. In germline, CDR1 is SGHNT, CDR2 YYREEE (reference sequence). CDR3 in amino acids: CASSQIGGERGTEAFF. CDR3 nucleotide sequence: TGTGCCAGCAGCCAAATCGGGGGGGAGCGTGGCACTGAAGCTTTCTTT.

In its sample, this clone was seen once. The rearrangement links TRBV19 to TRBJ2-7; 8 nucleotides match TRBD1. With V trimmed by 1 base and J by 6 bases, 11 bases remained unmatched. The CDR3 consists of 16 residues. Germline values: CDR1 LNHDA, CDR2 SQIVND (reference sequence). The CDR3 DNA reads TGTGCCAGTAGTATAGTGGGGACAGGTAAGGCCCTCGAGCAGTACTTC. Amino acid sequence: CASSIVGTGKALEQYF.

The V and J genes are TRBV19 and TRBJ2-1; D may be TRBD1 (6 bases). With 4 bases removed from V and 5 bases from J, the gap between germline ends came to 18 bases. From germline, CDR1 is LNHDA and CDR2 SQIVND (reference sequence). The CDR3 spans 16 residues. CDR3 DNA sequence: TGTGCCAGTAGTAGAAGTCAGGGGCCAGGCAACAATGAGCAGTTCTTC. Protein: CASSRSQGPGNNEQFF.

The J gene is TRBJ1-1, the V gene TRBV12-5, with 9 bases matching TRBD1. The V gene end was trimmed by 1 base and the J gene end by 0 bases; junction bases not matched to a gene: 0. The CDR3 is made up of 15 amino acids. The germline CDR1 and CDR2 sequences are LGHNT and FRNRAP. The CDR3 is CASGLGQGVNTEAFF. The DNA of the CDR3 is TGTGCTAGTGGTTTGGGACAGGGGGTGAACACTGAAGCTTTCTTT.

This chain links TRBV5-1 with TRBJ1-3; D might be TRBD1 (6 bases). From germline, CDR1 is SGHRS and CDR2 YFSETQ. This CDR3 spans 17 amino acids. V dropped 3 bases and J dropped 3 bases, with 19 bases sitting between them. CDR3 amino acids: CASSSYPDRGVGNTIYF. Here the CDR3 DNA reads TGCGCCAGCAGCTCCTATCCGGACAGAGGGGTTGGAAACACCATATATTTT.

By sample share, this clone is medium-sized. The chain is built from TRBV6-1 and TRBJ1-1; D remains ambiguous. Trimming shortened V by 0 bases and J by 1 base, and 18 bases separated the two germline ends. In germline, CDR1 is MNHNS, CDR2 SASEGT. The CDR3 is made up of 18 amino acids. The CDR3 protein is CASSEALTFEAGNTEAFF. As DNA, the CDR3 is TGTGCCAGCAGTGAAGCGCTTACCTTCGAGGCCGGGAACACTGAAGCTTTCTTT.

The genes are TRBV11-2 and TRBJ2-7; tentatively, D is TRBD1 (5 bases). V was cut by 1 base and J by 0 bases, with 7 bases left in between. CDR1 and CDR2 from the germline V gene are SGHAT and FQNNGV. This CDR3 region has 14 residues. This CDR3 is CASSLVDSSYEQYF. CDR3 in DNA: TGTGCCAGCAGCTTAGTTGACAGCTCCTACGAGCAGTACTTC.

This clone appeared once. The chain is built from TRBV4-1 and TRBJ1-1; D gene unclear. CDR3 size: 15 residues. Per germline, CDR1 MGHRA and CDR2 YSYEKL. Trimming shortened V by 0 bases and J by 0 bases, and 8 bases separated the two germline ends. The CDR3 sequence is CASSQDWAMNTEAFF. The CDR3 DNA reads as TGCGCCAGCAGCCAAGATTGGGCTATGAACACTGAAGCTTTCTTT.

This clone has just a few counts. The DNA of the CDR3 is TGTGCCAGCACCCAGTCCCCGGGTCACACTGAAGCTTTCTTT. Translated, it gives CASTQSPGHTEAFF. The rearrangement uses TRBV28 and TRBJ1-1; no reliable D call. The CDR3 has 14 amino acids. Germline CDR1 reads MDHEN; CDR2 reads SYDVKM. The V gene lost 7 bases and the J gene lost 3 bases, with 15 bases spanning the gap.

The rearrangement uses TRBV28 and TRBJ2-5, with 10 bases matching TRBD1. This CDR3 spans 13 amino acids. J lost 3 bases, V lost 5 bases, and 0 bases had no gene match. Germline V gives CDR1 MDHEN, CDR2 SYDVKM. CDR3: CASSGTGEETQYF. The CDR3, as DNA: TGTGCCAGCAGTGGGACAGGGGAAGAGACCCAGTACTTC.

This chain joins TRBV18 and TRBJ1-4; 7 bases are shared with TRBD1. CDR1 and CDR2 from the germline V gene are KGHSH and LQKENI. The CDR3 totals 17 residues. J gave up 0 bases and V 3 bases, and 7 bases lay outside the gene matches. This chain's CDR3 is CASSPRQGVSTNEKLFF. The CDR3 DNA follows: TGTGCCAGCTCACCTCGACAGGGAGTATCAACTAATGAAAAACTGTTTTTT.

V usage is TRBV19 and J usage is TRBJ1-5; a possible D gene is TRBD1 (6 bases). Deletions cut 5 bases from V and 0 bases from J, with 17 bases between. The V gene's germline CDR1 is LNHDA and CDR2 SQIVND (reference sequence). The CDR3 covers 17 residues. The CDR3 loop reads CASSLSGGLYSNQPQHF. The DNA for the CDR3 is TGTGCCAGTAGTCTTTCCGGGGGGCTCTATAGCAATCAGCCCCAGCATTTT.

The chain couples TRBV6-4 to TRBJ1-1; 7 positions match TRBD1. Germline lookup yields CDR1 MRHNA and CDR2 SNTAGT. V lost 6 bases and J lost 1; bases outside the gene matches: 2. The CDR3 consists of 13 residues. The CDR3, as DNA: TGTGCCAGCAGCAACAGGGGGAACACTGAAGCTTTCTTT. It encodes CASSNRGNTEAFF.

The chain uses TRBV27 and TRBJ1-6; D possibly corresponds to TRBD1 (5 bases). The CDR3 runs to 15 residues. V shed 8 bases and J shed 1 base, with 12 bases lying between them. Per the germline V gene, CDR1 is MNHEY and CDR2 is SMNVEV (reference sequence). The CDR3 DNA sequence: TGTGCCAGCGGAATTTCAGGGTCCTATAATTCACCCCTCCACTTT. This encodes CASGISGSYNSPLHF.

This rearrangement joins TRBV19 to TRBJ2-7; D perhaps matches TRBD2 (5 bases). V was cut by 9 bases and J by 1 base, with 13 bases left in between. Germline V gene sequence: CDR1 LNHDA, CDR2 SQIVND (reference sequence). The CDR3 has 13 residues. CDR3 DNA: TGTGCCAGCGCGGGCCCGGGTTCCTACGAGCAGTACTTC. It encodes CASAGPGSYEQYF.

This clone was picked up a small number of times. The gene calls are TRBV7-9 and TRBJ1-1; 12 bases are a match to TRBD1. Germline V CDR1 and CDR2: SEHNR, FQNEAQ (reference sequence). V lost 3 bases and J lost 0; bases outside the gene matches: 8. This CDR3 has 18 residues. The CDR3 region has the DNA TGTGCCAGCAGCTTTCTGGGACAGGGGGCCGGTGTGAACACTGAAGCTTTCTTT. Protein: CASSFLGQGAGVNTEAFF.

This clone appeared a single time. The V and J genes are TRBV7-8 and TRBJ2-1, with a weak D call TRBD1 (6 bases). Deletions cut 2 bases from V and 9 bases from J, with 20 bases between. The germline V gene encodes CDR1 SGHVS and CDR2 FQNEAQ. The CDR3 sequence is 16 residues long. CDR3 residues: CASSLRSIRGKGEQFF. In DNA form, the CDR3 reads TGTGCCAGCAGCTTACGGTCAATTAGGGGGAAGGGTGAGCAGTTCTTC.

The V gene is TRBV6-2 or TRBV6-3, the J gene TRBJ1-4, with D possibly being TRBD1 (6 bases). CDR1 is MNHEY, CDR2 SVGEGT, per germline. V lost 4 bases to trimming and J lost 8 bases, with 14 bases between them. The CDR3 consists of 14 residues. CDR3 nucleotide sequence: TGTGCCAGCAGTTCGAGACAGGAAGAAGAAAAACTGTTTTTT. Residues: CASSSRQEEEKLFF.

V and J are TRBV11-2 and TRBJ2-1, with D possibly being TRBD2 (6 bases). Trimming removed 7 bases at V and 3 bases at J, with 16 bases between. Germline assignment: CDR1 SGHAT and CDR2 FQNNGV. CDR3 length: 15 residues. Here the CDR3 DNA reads TGTGCCAGCACTCTCGGGACTGCAGGCTACAATGAGCAGTTCTTC. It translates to CASTLGTAGYNEQFF. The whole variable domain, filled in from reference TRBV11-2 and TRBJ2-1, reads EAGVAQSPRYKIIEKRQSVAFWCNPISGHATLYWYQQILGQGPKLLIQFQNNGVVDDSQLPKDRFSAERLKGVDSTLKIQPAKLEDSAVYLCASTLGTAGYNEQFFGPGTRLTVL.

CDR3 in amino acids: CASSLSQGALHF. DNA of the CDR3: TGTGCCAGCAGTTTATCGCAGGGGGCCCTCCACTTT. J is TRBJ1-6 and V is TRBV28; TRBD1 matches at 7 bases. There are 12 residues in the CDR3. The V segment lost 1 base and the J segment 14 bases; nucleotides outside the gene matches: 2. CDR1 is MDHEN and CDR2 is SYDVKM in the germline V gene.

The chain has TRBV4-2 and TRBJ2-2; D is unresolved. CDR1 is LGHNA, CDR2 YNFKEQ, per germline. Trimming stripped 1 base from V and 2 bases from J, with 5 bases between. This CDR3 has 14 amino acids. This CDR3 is CASSQGQNTGELFF. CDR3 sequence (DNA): TGTGCCAGCAGCCAAGGACAAAACACCGGGGAGCTGTTTTTT.

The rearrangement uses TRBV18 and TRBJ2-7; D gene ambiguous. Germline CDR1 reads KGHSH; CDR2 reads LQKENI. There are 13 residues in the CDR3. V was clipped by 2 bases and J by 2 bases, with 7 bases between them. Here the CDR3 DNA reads TGTGCCAGCTCACCAAACAGCCCCTACGAGCAGTACTTC. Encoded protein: CASSPNSPYEQYF. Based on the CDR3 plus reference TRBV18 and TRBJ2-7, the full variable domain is NAGVMQNPRHLVRRRGQEARLRCSPMKGHSHVYWYRQLPEEGLKFMVYLQKENIIDESGMPKERFSAEFPKEGPSILRIQQVVRGDSAAYFCASSPNSPYEQYFGPGTRLTVT.

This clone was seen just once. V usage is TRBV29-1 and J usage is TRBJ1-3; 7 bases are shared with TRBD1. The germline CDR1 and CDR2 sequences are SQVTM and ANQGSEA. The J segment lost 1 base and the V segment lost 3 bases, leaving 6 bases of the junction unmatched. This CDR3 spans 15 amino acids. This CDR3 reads CSVEGQTISGNTIYF. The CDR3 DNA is TGCAGCGTTGAGGGACAGACGATTTCTGGAAACACCATATATTTT.

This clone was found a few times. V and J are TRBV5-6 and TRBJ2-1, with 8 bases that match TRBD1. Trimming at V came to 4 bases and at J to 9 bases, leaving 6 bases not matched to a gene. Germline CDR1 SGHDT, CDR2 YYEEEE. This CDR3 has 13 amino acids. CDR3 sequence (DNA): TGTGCCAGCAGCCCCCAGGGGGCGCGTGAGCAGTTCTTC. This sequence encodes CASSPQGAREQFF.

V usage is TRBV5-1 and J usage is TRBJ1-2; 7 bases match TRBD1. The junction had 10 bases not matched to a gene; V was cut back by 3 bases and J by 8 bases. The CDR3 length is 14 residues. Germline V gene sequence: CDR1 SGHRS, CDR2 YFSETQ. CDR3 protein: CASSYRQGPSGYTF. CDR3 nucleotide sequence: TGCGCCAGCAGCTACAGACAGGGCCCTTCCGGCTACACCTTC. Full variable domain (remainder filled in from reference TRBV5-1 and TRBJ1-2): KAGVTQTPRYLIKTRGQQVTLSCSPISGHRSVSWYQQTPGQGLQFLFEYFSETQRNKGNFPGRFSGRQFSNSRSEMNVSTLELGDSALYLCASSYRQGPSGYTFGSGTRLTVV.

The CDR3 sequence is CASSLGLASTDTQYF. For the CDR3, the DNA is TGTGCCAGCAGCTTGGGGCTAGCGAGCACAGATACGCAGTATTTT. The V and J genes are TRBV5-8 and TRBJ2-3, with D possibly matching TRBD2 (6 bases). The germline V gene has CDR1 SGHTS and CDR2 YDEGEE. V lost 0 bases and J 0 bases, leaving 8 bases between the germline ends. The CDR3 runs to 15 residues.

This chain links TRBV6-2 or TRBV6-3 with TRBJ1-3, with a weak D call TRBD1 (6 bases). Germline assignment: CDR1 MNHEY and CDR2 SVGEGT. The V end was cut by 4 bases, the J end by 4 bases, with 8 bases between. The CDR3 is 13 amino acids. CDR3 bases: TGTGCCAGCAGTTGGGGGCTCGGAAACACCATATATTTT. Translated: CASSWGLGNTIYF.